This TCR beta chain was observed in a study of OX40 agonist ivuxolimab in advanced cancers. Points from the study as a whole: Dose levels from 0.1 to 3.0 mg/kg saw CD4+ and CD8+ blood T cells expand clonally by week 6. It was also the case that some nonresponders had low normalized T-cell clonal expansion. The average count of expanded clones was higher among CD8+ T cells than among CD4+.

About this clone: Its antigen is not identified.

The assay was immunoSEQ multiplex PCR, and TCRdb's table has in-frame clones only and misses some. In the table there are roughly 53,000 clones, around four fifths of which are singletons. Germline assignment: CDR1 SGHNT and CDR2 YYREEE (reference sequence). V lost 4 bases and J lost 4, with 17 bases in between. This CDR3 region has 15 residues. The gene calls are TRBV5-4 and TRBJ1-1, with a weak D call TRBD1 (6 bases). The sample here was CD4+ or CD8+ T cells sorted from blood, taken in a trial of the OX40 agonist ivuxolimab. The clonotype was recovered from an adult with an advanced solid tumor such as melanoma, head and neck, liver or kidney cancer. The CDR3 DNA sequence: TGTGCCAGCAGCCCCGGCGGGGGAGGGGGCACTGAAGCTTTCTTT. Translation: CASSPGGGGGTEAFF.